This TCR beta chain was profiled in a study of T cell repertoires in cytomegalovirus infection. From the reads, TCRdb called clonotypes with MiXCR, one entry per CDR3 protein. This sample carries about 890,000 distinct CDR3 sequences, approximately 31% of them seen once, and the ten largest clones take around 15%. A word on this clonotype: What it binds is not known.

Germline CDR1 reads SNHLY; CDR2 reads FYNNEI. The CDR3 consists of 16 residues. V was pared by 5 bases and J by 3 bases, with 4 bases of the junction left unmatched. The sample consisted of cultured CD8+ T cells from PBMCs, taken from culture after CMV antigen stimulation. The sequence derives from a human donor in good health (CMV status not recorded). Some clones in this sample may be carry-over from other donors' samples. The chain is built from TRBV2 and TRBJ2-3, with 14 bases matching TRBD2. The CDR3 sequence: CASSRWTSGGTDTQYF. The CDR3 DNA is TGTGCCAGCAGTAGGTGGACTAGCGGGGGGACAGATACGCAGTATTTT.